This T cell receptor beta chain was obtained from a study of radiation and T cells in renal cell carcinoma. Trimming took 4 bases from V and 16 from J; bases not matched to a gene: 12. The length of the CDR3 is 14 residues. Looked up from germline, CDR1 is SGHRS and CDR2 is YFSETQ. Treatment reported: treatment-naive control, cytoreductive nephrectomy. Profiling relied on immunoSEQ multiplex PCR, and the TCRdb table lists in-frame clones only, not all of them. Of 15,000 or so clones in the sample, approximately 60% were seen once. The starting material was tumor tissue, obtained from a patient whose treatment was nephrectomy without radiotherapy. The TCR originated in a man in his sixties with renal cell carcinoma. The genes are TRBV5-1 and TRBJ2-1, with 12 bases that match TRBD2. This CDR3 is CASSPWTSGTIGFF. The CDR3 nucleotides read TGCGCCAGCAGCCCCTGGACTAGCGGGACCATTGGATTCTTC. Using reference TRBV5-1 and TRBJ2-1 for the parts outside the CDR3, the full variable domain is KAGVTQTPRYLIKTRGQQVTLSCSPISGHRSVSWYQQTPGQGLQFLFEYFSETQRNKGNFPGRFSGRQFSNSRSEMNVSTLELGDSALYLCASSPWTSGTIGFFGPGTRLTVL.